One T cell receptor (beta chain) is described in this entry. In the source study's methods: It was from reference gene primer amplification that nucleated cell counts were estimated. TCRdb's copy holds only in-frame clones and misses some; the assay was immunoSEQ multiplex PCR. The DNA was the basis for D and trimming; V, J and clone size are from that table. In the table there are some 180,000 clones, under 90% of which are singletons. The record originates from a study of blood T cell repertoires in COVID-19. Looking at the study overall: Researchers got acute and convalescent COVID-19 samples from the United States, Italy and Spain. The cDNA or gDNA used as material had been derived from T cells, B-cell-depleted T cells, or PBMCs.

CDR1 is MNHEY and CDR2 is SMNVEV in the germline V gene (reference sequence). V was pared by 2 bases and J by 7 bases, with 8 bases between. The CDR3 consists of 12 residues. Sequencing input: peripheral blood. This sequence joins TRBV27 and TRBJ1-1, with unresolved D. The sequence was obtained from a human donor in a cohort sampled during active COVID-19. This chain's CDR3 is CASSLMEGEAFF. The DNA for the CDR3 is TGTGCCAGCAGTTTAATGGAGGGTGAAGCTTTCTTT.